This TCR beta chain is from a study of radiation and T cells in renal cell carcinoma. Findings and caveats of the study: In blood, top tumor clones expanded by 2 weeks, shrinking by 4.

Details on this clone: Its specificity is not known.

Trimming cost V 3 bases and J 3 bases, with 6 bases left between them. This CDR3 has 13 residues. Germline V gene data show CDR1 as KGHSH and CDR2 as LQKENI. Profiling relied on immunoSEQ multiplex PCR, and the TCRdb table lists in-frame clones only, not all of them. The repertoire holds about 34,000 clones, with about 84% as singletons. Time point in this sample: blood 4 weeks post-SBRT, at nephrectomy. Treatment defined: 15 Gy SBRT to primary tumor, nephrectomy 4 weeks later. Nephrectomy followed 15 Gy stereotactic body radiation by 4 weeks. This TCR derives from a man aged 55 to 69 with renal cell carcinoma. V usage is TRBV18 and J usage is TRBJ1-3; D is possibly TRBD1 (5 bases). Sequenced material: blood, taken from a patient whose treatment included radiotherapy and nephrectomy. The CDR3 sequence is CASSPTDGNTIYF. CDR3 nucleotides: TGTGCCAGCTCACCGACAGATGGAAACACCATATATTTT.